A single sample gave rise to the 8 T cell receptor beta chains below, sequenced in a study of blood T cell repertoires in COVID-19. Generated by immunoSEQ multiplex PCR, the TCRdb table keeps only in-frame clones and is missing some. The sample consists of 100,000 to 150,000 clones, 70% to 90% of them appearing once. Sequenced sample: peripheral blood. The receptors were gathered from a middle-aged man with acute or convalescent COVID-19.

The chain couples TRBV27 to TRBJ1-2, with 10 positions matching TRBD1. The CDR3 has 14 amino acids. V was clipped by 4 bases and J by 6 bases; unmatched bases: 5. The germline V gene encodes CDR1 MNHEY and CDR2 SMNVEV (reference sequence). The CDR3 DNA reads TGTGCCAGCAGTTCGGGACAGGGGTTGGATGGCTACACCTTC. Its translation: CASSSGQGLDGYTF.

This chain links TRBV4-1 with TRBJ2-5; TRBD2 matches at 11 bases. Trimming cost V 1 base and J 5 bases; bases outside gene matches: 3. Germline loops: CDR1 MGHRA, CDR2 YSYEKL. The CDR3 covers 15 residues. CDR3 region: CASSQVTSGAETQYF. The CDR3 DNA reads TGCGCCAGCAGCCAAGTGACTAGCGGGGCGGAGACCCAGTACTTC.

The rearrangement uses TRBV12-3 or TRBV12-4 and TRBJ2-5, with D possibly TRBD2 on 5 matching bases. V was pared by 0 bases and J by 5 bases, with 7 bases between. This CDR3 comprises 13 residues. The CDR3 sequence is CASSLARGETQYF. CDR3 bases: TGTGCCAGCAGTTTAGCGCGAGGGGAGACCCAGTACTTC.

The chain links TRBV3-1 (or the pseudogene TRBV3-2) to TRBJ1-2; no clear D. V was pared by 1 base and J by 8 bases, with 5 bases between. Per the germline V gene, CDR1 is LGHDT and CDR2 is YNNKEL (reference sequence). The CDR3 has 11 residues. CDR3 in DNA: TGTGCCAGCAGCCAAGCGGGAGGCTACACCTTC. Translated, it gives CASSQAGGYTF.

Judged by abundance, this clone is medium-sized. V and J are TRBV3-1 (or the pseudogene TRBV3-2) and TRBJ2-2; D unclear. Germline CDR1 is LGHDT and CDR2 is YNNKEL (reference sequence). V lost 3 bases and J lost 6, with 11 bases in between. CDR3 length: 14 residues. The CDR3 loop reads CASSQVWSAGELFF. As DNA, the CDR3 is TGTGCCAGCAGCCAGGTGTGGAGCGCCGGGGAGCTGTTTTTT.

The J gene is TRBJ2-3, the V gene TRBV5-4, with TRBD1 as a possible D gene (5 bases). V lost 4 bases, J lost 3 bases, and 9 bases lay in between. CDR3 length: 13 amino acids. Germline-derived CDR1 and CDR2 are SGHNT and YYREEE (reference sequence). The CDR3 nucleotides are TGTGCCAGCAGCGAGGCAGGGACAGATACGCAGTATTTT. Protein product: CASSEAGTDTQYF.

The chain employs TRBV19 and TRBJ1-2; TRBD1 is a possible D gene (5 bases). V was shortened by 6 bases and J by 4 bases, with 18 bases between the two germline ends. This CDR3 region has 15 residues. From germline, CDR1 is LNHDA and CDR2 SQIVND (reference sequence). The CDR3, as DNA: TGTGCCAGTAGCCCTGAGGTAGACAGAGTCTATGGCTACACCTTC. Translation gives CASSPEVDRVYGYTF.

The genes are TRBV11-2 and TRBJ1-4; TRBD1 aligns across 9 bases. This CDR3 has 15 amino acids. V shed 1 base, J shed 7 bases, and the junction held 4 bases outside the gene matches. Germline V gene sequence: CDR1 SGHAT, CDR2 FQNNGV. CDR3 sequence (DNA): TGTGCCAGCAGCTTAGGGGACAGGGAGGCTGAAAAACTGTTTTTT. Protein: CASSLGDREAEKLFF.